This TCR beta chain originates from a study of cytomegalovirus exposure and HLA in healthy donors listed by TCRdb under 2017. For the study in its entirety: An earlier analysis of several hundred of the donors reported about 260 Gb of sequence data and 90 million to 120 million unique TCR beta sequences obtained from 150 million to 200 million T cells. An early release that covered 640 HLA-typed donors contained approximately 300 gigabases of sequencing data and tens of millions of unique TCR sequences. Among the roughly 400 genotyped donors, around 79% belonged to the genetic ancestry cluster associated with self-reported Caucasian donors. The study aimed to test whether signatures of past pathogen exposure could be identified by cataloging public T cell receptors. The T cell repertoires of 666 subjects were profiled by immunosequencing and related to cytomegalovirus serostatus. A separate validation cohort of about 110 different subjects was used in addition to the approximately 610-subject first cohort. To predict cytomegalovirus infection status, the study brought together high-throughput TCR immunosequencing, statistical association of individual TCRs with disease status, and machine learning. A later analysis re-examined previously published TCR beta repertoires from 600 to 700 donors and added high-resolution HLA genotyping to investigate patterns of TCR occurrence. Rather than drawing on any new phenotypic data, the later analysis identified candidate immune exposures from TCR beta sequences and the way those sequences occurred across donors. To decide whether each TCR beta V gene segment behaved as functional or pseudogenic, an earlier analysis of some 540 of the donors relied on high-throughput TCR beta sequencing. Donor age, sex, ethnicity and CMV serostatus were compiled together with the repertoire data. Genome-wide SNP genotypes for about 65% of the roughly 670 donors were used in a later genetic analysis, which treated that subset as a discovery cohort. Every discovery cohort repertoire had been produced on one sequencing platform. HLA typing included class I and class II loci at four-digit resolution. Typing coverage differed by locus: A, B, C, DRB1 and DQB1 were typed in about 629-640 donors, DQA1 in roughly 500, DPA1 in approximately 610, and DPB1 in about 450. Because of strong linkage in the cohort, roughly five DR-DQ haplotypes were treated as single units for association and clustering. Across approximately 400 genotyped donors of the cohort, an average of approximately 200,000 unique TCR beta nucleotide sequences per donor were sequenced, and around 19% of those sequences were non-productive.

CDR1 is given as MNHEY and CDR2 as SVGAGI, both from the germline V gene. Here V drops 5 bases and J drops 8 bases, and the junction holds 6 bases not matched to any gene. From the cysteine up to the phenylalanine, the CDR3 has a length of 14 residues. Only the CDR3 portion is preserved as DNA: 42 bases, with reading frame beginning at the first base. In total, over 600 healthy bone marrow donors made up the cohort. Cohort members were all nominally healthy when sampled, although unrecorded immune exposures were likely present. The donor was CMV seropositive and was included in the group of almost 300 seropositive cohort members. A peripheral blood sample was provided by each donor, and peripheral blood mononuclear cells were used for TCR beta sequencing. The Qiagen DNeasy Blood Extraction Kit was used to extract genomic DNA from the blood cell samples. The paper as a whole reports these results and caveats: In a later analysis, HLA-associated TCR beta chains showed more clonal expansion and lower generation probabilities than non-associated chains that were equally common. In vitro tests confirmed that a few of the cytomegalovirus-associated TCR beta chains recognize cytomegalovirus antigens. Because the 87-base-pair reads could not distinguish some IMGT-functional V segments, including TRBV6-2 and TRBV6-3, those segments were excluded. A further reported finding was that TCR beta sequences accurately predicted the HLA-A and HLA-B alleles for most subjects in the first cohort. Strong co-occurrence of HLA alleles, especially DR and DQ, made assigning TCR associations to individual alleles difficult. The only immune exposure information available for the cohort was CMV serostatus. In both the original and validation cohorts, the classifier was reported to diagnose cytomegalovirus status with high specificity and sensitivity. Most TCR sequences were observed very rarely across donors, whereas some public TCRs were present in many individuals. Compared with the approximately 670-donor mean, donors in an Asian-associated ancestry cluster had fewer N-insertions in productive TCRs, according to a later genetic analysis. In a later analysis, the rate of TCR association differed among HLA loci, with DRB1 alleles having the most associated TCRs and HLA-C alleles having the fewest. Broadly in line with IMGT annotations, most TCR beta V segments showed up in productive rearrangements about 87% or about 30% of the time in an earlier analysis of 587 of the donors. Because counts were too low, roughly 17 rarely observed V segments, including chromosome 9 orphons, were left out of the earlier analysis of 587 of the donors. Because HLA typing was unavailable for some donors at each locus, only the typed subset was used in association tests. Most CMV-associated TCR beta chains appeared to be HLA-restricted in a later analysis, and the HLA associations seemed to be driven largely by CMV exposure. A group of highly shared sequence variants was considered likely to be a technical artifact of the sequencing pipeline. According to a later analysis, parvovirus B19, influenza, CMV and Epstein-Barr virus appeared linked to several top co-occurrence clusters. Specific HLA alleles were associated with 16,951 TCR beta sequences at a false discovery rate of 0.05 in a later analysis. Sequencing depth was assumed to be roughly uniform across donors in the presence/absence analyses, though that assumption may not hold. According to the authors, the approach could potentially be generalized to other disease states and immunological phenotypes. In a later genetic analysis, a missense DCLRE1C variant was associated with V-gene and J-gene trimming of TCR beta chains, and the association was replicated in an independent cohort. The study listed 150 to 200 TCR beta chains as associated with cytomegalovirus. Correlated functional status among segregating V segments might reflect linkage disequilibrium, but an unknown experimental factor could not be ruled out. This cohort had only TCR beta chains sequenced, and the lack of alpha or paired-chain data limited which features could be detected.

As concerns this clone: Its antigen remains unidentified. The input lacks base qualities; no much larger clone sits a single base away.

Library creation used the immunoSEQ multiplex PCR assay. A mixture of 60 forward primers for TCR Vbeta segments and 13 reverse primers for TCR Jbeta segments was used in the multiplex PCR. A multiplex PCR assay on genomic DNA amplified the CDR3 region of rearranged TCR beta genes. Amplified TCR beta libraries were sequenced as 87-base-pair reads on the Illumina HiSeq System. Regarding the original processing steps: A later analysis counted 65 million to 90 million unique TCR beta chains across the 700 or so repertoires, and around 9.9 million of these chains were shared by at least two donors. Raw reads were error-corrected and collapsed into unique sequences by a nearest-neighbor algorithm in which closely related sequences were merged to remove PCR and sequencing errors. V, D and J gene segments were assigned by aligning CDR3 sequences to IMGT reference sequences. For a sequence to be retained, at least a six-nucleotide match to both a V gene segment and a J gene segment was required. Rearrangements were called productive when the CDR3 lacked stop codons and stayed in frame with V and J; all others were non-productive. CDR3 was defined by IMGT convention, running from the second conserved V-encoded cysteine to the conserved J-encoded phenylalanine. Sequences without an unambiguous match to a single V gene segment were excluded from the earlier analysis of about 640 of the donors. In an earlier analysis of several hundred of the donors, V segments were called functional above 56.7% productive rearrangements and were called segregating when the between-donor standard deviation exceeded 5%. To diagnose cytomegalovirus status from the catalog of TCR beta chain sequences, a statistical classification framework was built. In a later analysis, TCR nucleotide sequences were compared against IMGT/GENE-DB human TR gene sequences so that V and J genes could be assigned. In a later analysis, CDR3 sequences and most-parsimonious VDJ recombination scenarios were assigned using the TCRdist pipeline. In a later analysis, each TCR beta chain was defined by its CDR3 amino acid sequence together with its V-gene family, and reads lacking a unique V-gene family were excluded. To address suspected cross-contamination and a sequencing artifact, a later analysis removed a few hundred highly shared, low-generation-probability nucleotide sequences. A later analysis calculated a clonal expansion index for each public chain from normalized within-repertoire ranks of inferred template counts. Generation probabilities in a later analysis came from a VDJ recombination model fitted to out-of-frame rearrangements, and those results were checked against IGoR. In a later analysis, TCR-TCR, TCR-HLA and TCR-CMV co-occurrence was scored with hypergeometric tests, and a repertoire-size bias correction was applied to TCR pairs. False discovery rates were estimated in a later analysis by permuting HLA or CMV assignments 20 times. In a later analysis, co-occurring TCRs were grouped using DBSCAN, with TCRdist sequence similarity added in when clustering inside HLA-allele-positive subsets. Repertoires with fewer than 30,000 or more than 120,000 public chains were left out of co-occurrence clustering, as were roughly five repertoires with anomalous nucleotide sharing. TCRdb limited this immuneACCESS table to in-frame rearrangements with V and J called. A share of clones is missing; checked studies link under half to unresolved V genes, and the rest is unexplained. V, J and clone size are those of that table, while D and trimming were read from the DNA. Recorded for this sample are around 160,000 clones; 77% of them occurred a single time. The ten largest account for around 3% of the sample.

The sequence was collected from a woman aged 40 to 55 in good health and CMV-seropositive. Sequencing input: PBMCs. Recombination connected TRBV6-5 to TRBJ2-1; 10 middle bases align to TRBD2. The CDR3 region reads CASSAGTSAYEQFF. The nucleotides read TGTGCCAGCAGTGCCGGGACTAGCGCTTATGAGCAGTTCTTC.